A selection of T cell receptor beta chains follows, all from one sample in a study of cytomegalovirus exposure and HLA in healthy donors. Only in-frame clones appear in the TCRdb table, and some are missing; sequencing was by immunoSEQ multiplex PCR. The table includes around 200,000 clones, more than 80% detected once. Material: PBMCs. The receptor set was obtained from a boy between 5 and 17 years old in good health and CMV-seronegative. Each CDR3 is given with its conserved first and last residue. D genes are given only for firm matches. Size is stated for part of the rows, as once, few or many counts, or as a class when the clone is expanded.

TRBD2 | - | TRBJ2-3 | TRBV13 | CASSFSILVAGGVNTDTQYF | TGTGCCAGCAGCTTCTCAATTTTAGTGGCGGGGGGGGTCAACACAGATACGCAGTATTTT
TRBD2 | - | TRBJ2-7 | TRBV6-6 | CASMPTSESSYEQYF | TGTGCCAGCATGCCGACTAGCGAGAGCTCCTACGAGCAGTACTTC
TRBD1 | - | TRBJ1-2 | TRBV7-6 | CASPDRGGGYGYTF | TGTGCCAGTCCCGACAGGGGAGGGGGCTATGGCTACACCTTC
- | few | TRBJ1-2 | TRBV29-1 | CSVEPAPGLNYGYTF | TGCAGCGTTGAACCCGCTCCGGGACTGAACTATGGCTACACCTTC
- | - | TRBJ2-7 | TRBV27 | CASGGRGVSYEQYF | TGTGCCAGCGGTGGGCGGGGCGTCTCCTACGAGCAGTACTTC
- | few | TRBJ1-1 | TRBV16 | CASSHGVGASEAFF | TGTGCCAGCAGCCACGGTGTGGGGGCGTCCGAAGCTTTCTTT
- | few | TRBJ1-1 | TRBV6-6 | CASSYSRVFGPEAFF | TGTGCCAGCAGTTACTCGAGGGTCTTCGGCCCCGAAGCTTTCTTT
- | - | TRBJ2-5 | TRBV5-1 | CASTRTQRDTAQYF | TGCGCCAGCACTCGGACCCAACGGGACACGGCCCAGTACTTC
- | - | TRBJ2-2 | TRBV6-1 | CASSGLWGRELFF | TGTGCCAGCAGTGGTCTTTGGGGCCGGGAGCTGTTTTTT
- | - | TRBJ2-4 | TRBV6-5 | CASSPGGIQYF | TGTGCCAGCAGTCCCGGAGGCATTCAGTACTTC
TRBD2 | - | TRBJ2-7 | TRBV6-5 | CASRIILAGSYEQYF | TGTGCCAGCAGGATTATACTAGCGGGGTCCTACGAGCAGTACTTC
- | - | TRBJ1-2 | TRBV11-2 | CASSLIPGGPYGYTF | TGTGCCAGCAGCCTCATACCGGGGGGGCCGTATGGCTACACCTTC
- | - | TRBJ2-1 | TRBV5-1 | CASSLVWLNYNEQFF | TGCGCCAGCAGCTTGGTATGGCTGAATTACAATGAGCAGTTCTTC
TRBD1 | - | TRBJ1-1 | TRBV7-8 | CASSPLTGADTEAFF | TGTGCCAGCAGCCCCCTGACAGGGGCAGACACTGAAGCTTTCTTT
TRBD1 | - | TRBJ1-2 | TRBV7-2 | CASSLSGTGNGYTF | TGTGCCAGCAGTCTTTCCGGGACAGGGAATGGCTACACCTTC
- | - | TRBJ2-7 | TRBV19 | CASSITGSYEQYF | TGTGCCAGTAGTATAACCGGTAGCTACGAGCAGTACTTC
- | - | TRBJ1-4 | TRBV2 | CASSRAGYDNEKLFF | TGTGCCAGCAGCCGGGCAGGGTACGATAATGAAAAACTGTTTTTT
- | - | TRBJ1-1 | TRBV5-1 | CASSWAGIEAFF | TGCGCCAGCAGCTGGGCCGGGATTGAAGCTTTCTTT
- | - | TRBJ1-2 | TRBV7-2 | CASSLAHRNYGYTF | TGTGCCAGCAGCTTAGCCCACAGAAACTATGGCTACACCTTC
- | - | TRBJ1-1 | TRBV27 | CASSTGLMNTEAFF | TGTGCCAGCAGTACGGGACTGATGAACACTGAAGCTTTCTTT
- | - | TRBJ1-1 | TRBV29-1 | CSVVSPTDNTEAFF | TGCAGCGTTGTTAGTCCGACAGATAACACTGAAGCTTTCTTT
- | - | TRBJ2-7 | TRBV7-9 | CASSRDSVVYEQYF | TGTGCCAGCAGCCGAGACAGCGTGGTCTACGAGCAGTACTTC
- | - | TRBJ1-3 | TRBV11-1 | CASSYDRSSGNTIYF | TGTGCCAGCAGCTACGACAGGAGCTCTGGAAACACCATATATTTT
- | once | TRBJ2-7 | TRBV11-2 | CASSPEGRYEQYF | TGTGCCAGCAGCCCGGAGGGCCGGTACGAGCAGTACTTC
- | - | TRBJ1-2 | TRBV6-5 | CASSRGQNNYGYTF | TGTGCCAGCAGCCGCGGACAGAACAACTATGGCTACACCTTC
- | - | TRBJ2-7 | TRBV7-9 | CASSLYGKSSYEQYF | TGTGCCAGCAGCTTATACGGGAAGAGCTCCTACGAGCAGTACTTC
- | few | TRBJ1-2 | TRBV5-1 | CASSFKGDYGYTF | TGCGCCAGCAGCTTTAAGGGAGACTATGGCTACACCTTC
- | once | TRBJ2-2 | TRBV5-4 | CASSLLREDTGELFF | TGTGCCAGCAGCTTGTTGAGGGAAGACACCGGGGAGCTGTTTTTT
TRBD2 | - | TRBJ2-3 | TRBV7-3 | CASSLNAGGTDTQYF | TGTGCCAGCAGCTTAAATGCGGGGGGCACAGATACGCAGTATTTT
- | - | TRBJ1-5 | TRBV19 | CASMPWGAGDSNQPQHF | TGTGCCAGTATGCCATGGGGCGCTGGGGATAGCAATCAGCCCCAGCATTTT
- | - | TRBJ2-7 | TRBV19 | CASADEVFYEQYF | TGTGCCAGTGCCGACGAGGTATTCTACGAGCAGTACTTC
- | - | TRBJ1-5 | TRBV5-6 | CASSLLRGNQPQHF | TGTGCCAGCAGCTTGTTACGGGGCAATCAGCCCCAGCATTTT